The 13 T cell receptor beta chains in this list originate from one sample, sequenced in a study of T cells in Graves' hyperthyroidism and ophthalmopathy. Amplified TCR beta CDR3 regions derived from RNA transcripts. With the HTBI primer set, the TCR CDR3 went through a first round of RT-PCR. TCRdb reprocessed the multiplex PCR reads via MiXCR and lists one record per CDR3 protein. The data contain fewer than 750,000 distinct CDR3 sequences, around 42% of them singletons. The specimen was peripheral blood or thyroid tissue (not recorded which). These receptors were collected from a woman aged 18-29 years with Graves' hyperthyroidism.

Note on this clonotype: One end of the junction is discordant with germline, which a read error may explain. The chain has TRBV7-9 and TRBJ2-3, with a tentative D call TRBD1 (7 bases). This CDR3 spans 17 amino acids. Germline V gene sequence: CDR1 SEHNR, CDR2 FQNEAQ (reference sequence). The CDR3 DNA follows: TGCGCCAGCAGCCAAGATTGGGCAGGGGGGTTATCAGATACGCAGTATTTT. It encodes CASSQDWAGGLSDTQYF.

In the case of this clonotype: The junction differs from germline at one of its ends, possibly a read error. The rearrangement uses TRBV5-1 and TRBJ2-7, with D perhaps matching TRBD1 (5 bases). Germline lookup yields CDR1 SGHRS and CDR2 YFSETQ. This CDR3 is 13 amino acids long. The CDR3 loop reads CASSFEDTYKQYF. CDR3 nucleotides: TGCGCCAGCAGCTTTGAGGACACCTACAAGCAGTACTTC.

This clonotype was seen more than once but under ten times. The chain uses TRBV6-2 or TRBV6-3 and TRBJ2-7; 7 nucleotides align to TRBD2. Germline CDR1 MNHEY, CDR2 SVGEGT. The CDR3 is 14 residues long. V lost 10 bases to trimming and J lost 0 bases; unmatched junction nucleotides: 9. CDR3 sequence: CAIQPAGLSYEQYF. CDR3 bases: TGTGCCATCCAGCCAGCGGGGCTCTCCTACGAGCAGTACTTC.

This clonotype occurred a few times. The genes are TRBV2 and TRBJ2-1; possibly TRBD2 for D (6 bases). The CDR3 consists of 13 residues. CDR1 is SNHLY and CDR2 is FYNNEI in the germline V gene. V lost 9 bases and J 5 bases, leaving 14 bases between the germline ends. CDR3 DNA sequence: TGTGCCAGTAAACGGGAGTTTGACAATGAGCAGTTCTTC. Its translation: CASKREFDNEQFF.

This chain's CDR3 is CSAETGVGNIQYF. DNA of the CDR3: TGCAGTGCTGAAACAGGGGTCGGAAACATTCAGTACTTC. The chain couples TRBV20-1 to TRBJ2-4, with 7 bases fitting TRBD1. The CDR3 spans 13 residues. Per germline, CDR1 DFQATT and CDR2 SNEGSKA (reference sequence). The J segment lost 6 bases and the V segment lost 5 bases, leaving 7 bases of the junction unmatched.

This clonotype was counted many times. CDR3 sequence: CASRPGLAGGLRNEQFF. CDR3 bases: TGTGCCAGCAGACCCGGACTAGCGGGAGGTCTACGGAATGAGCAGTTCTTC. The rearrangement uses TRBV7-9 and TRBJ2-1; 14 bases fit TRBD2. CDR1 and CDR2 (germline): SEHNR, FQNEAQ (reference sequence). The CDR3 runs 17 residues. V shed 6 bases, J shed 7 bases, and the junction held 11 bases outside the gene matches.

The DNA for the CDR3 is TGTGCCAGCAGTGGGACTAGCGGGGGTCCCTACAATGAGCAGTTCTTC. Its translation is CASSGTSGGPYNEQFF. The V gene is TRBV2, the J gene TRBJ2-7; 13 nucleotides align to TRBD2. TRBJ2-1 matches the DNA end more closely, so the J call is doubtful. Germline lookup yields CDR1 SNHLY and CDR2 FYNNEI. The CDR3 runs to 16 residues.

Comment on this clonotype: The conserved phenylalanine or tryptophan normally closing the CDR3 is absent here, so this likely arose from a read error. J is TRBJ1-2 and V is TRBV2; 7 nucleotides align to TRBD1. This CDR3 is built from 14 residues. Germline CDR1 SNHLY, CDR2 FYNNEI. The V and J ends lost 3 bases and 5 bases, in that order; junction bases with no gene match: 6. The CDR3 DNA sequence: TGTGCCAGCAGTGATGGGACAGCGGGGTATGGCTACACCTCC. Its translation is CASSDGTAGYGYTS.

This clonotype was observed a handful of times. The chain combines TRBV7-2 with TRBJ1-5; TRBD1 matches at 7 bases. The CDR3 contains 14 residues. The germline CDR1 and CDR2 sequences are SGHTA and FQGNSA. V lost 5 bases and J lost 14; bases outside the gene matches: 15. The CDR3 region has the DNA TGTGCCAGCAGCCCCGGGAATACAGGGGCCTACGAGCATTTT. Its protein is CASSPGNTGAYEHF.

This rearrangement joins TRBV12-3 or TRBV12-4 to TRBJ1-5; D remains ambiguous. The CDR3 extends over 13 amino acids. Trimming removed 3 bases at V and 6 bases at J, with 9 bases between. The CDR3 nucleotides are TGTGCCAGCAGTTTGGTTCGGGCTCAGCCCCAGCATTTT. Protein: CASSLVRAQPQHF.

Ten or more counts support this clonotype. This chain joins TRBV11-2 and TRBJ1-2, with D perhaps matching TRBD1 (5 bases). Germline CDR1 reads SGHAT; CDR2 reads FQNNGV. The CDR3 covers 11 residues. V lost 8 bases and J lost 8, with 12 bases in between. CDR3 protein: CASPRVKGYTF. As DNA, the CDR3 is TGTGCCAGCCCCAGGGTTAAAGGCTACACCTTC. Complete variable domain (other parts from reference TRBV11-2 and TRBJ1-2): EAGVAQSPRYKIIEKRQSVAFWCNPISGHATLYWYQQILGQGPKLLIQFQNNGVVDDSQLPKDRFSAERLKGVDSTLKIQPAKLEDSAVYLCASPRVKGYTFGSGTRLTVV.

This sequence joins TRBV29-1 and TRBJ1-1; no firm D call. Between the trimmed V and J ends, which lost 6 bases and 3 bases, there was a span of 5 bases. The CDR3 has 10 amino acids. The germline V gene encodes CDR1 SQVTM and CDR2 ANQGSEA. The CDR3 is CSVRDTEAFF. In nucleotides, the CDR3 is TGCAGCGTGCGGGACACTGAAGCTTTCTTT. Using reference TRBV29-1 and TRBJ1-1 for the parts outside the CDR3, the full variable domain is SAVISQKPSRDICQRGTSLTIQCQVDSQVTMMFWYRQQPGQSLTLIATANQGSEATYESGFVIDKFPISRPNLTFSTLTVSNMSPEDSSIYLCSVRDTEAFFGQGTRLTVV.

About this clonotype itself: A junction end diverges from the germline sequence, so it may reflect a read error. This rearrangement joins TRBV5-1 to TRBJ2-7, with a weak D call TRBD1 (5 bases). The CDR3 is 15 amino acids. CDR1 and CDR2 (germline): SGHRS, YFSETQ. The CDR3 protein is CAGSLGADGPGEQYF. Here the CDR3 DNA reads TGCGCCGGCAGCTTGGGTGCAGACGGGCCAGGGGAGCAGTACTTC.